This T cell receptor (delta chain) is drawn from a study of delta chains in infants with herpesvirus infections (dated by TCRdb to 2022 to 2023). As for the study more broadly: The study prospectively followed a Ugandan infant birth cohort from birth to characterize gammadelta T cell responses to primary cytomegalovirus (CMV) infection. A public fetal Vdelta1/Vgamma8 gammadelta TCR clonotype was searched for in infants infected with CMV after birth. gammadelta TCRs were sequenced from PBMC obtained from under 20 CMV-infected infants (one congenitally infected) and 7 or 8 CMV-uninfected infants for whom sufficient sample was available. Infant blood samples were grouped into approximate age categories of 1.5, 4, 8 and 12 months. The previously published Belgian fetal and cord blood gammadelta TCR data were not generated in this cohort and were added only for comparison. The paper as a whole reports these results and caveats: The public clonotype was found only at the first time point after infection and was absent in uninfected infants and in those infected after 120 days. Public-clonotype frequency among Vdelta1 cells appeared to correlate inversely with age at infection and decayed rapidly, seemingly not persisting beyond two to three months. In CMV-uninfected infants, the public clonotype might still exist at levels below the detection limit. The public Vdelta1 clonotype was detected in 4 of 18 CMV-infected infants, namely three infected postnatally before 120 days of age and the congenitally infected infant. A small sample size and the lack of race- or environment-matched controls were noted by the authors, because CMV is acquired by nearly all Ugandans before adulthood.

The CDR3 covers 18 residues, taking in both the cysteine and the phenylalanine. Only the CDR3 DNA stays, 54 bases, in frame from base 1. V loses 1 base at its end and J loses 4 bases; junction bases beyond the gene matches: 14. As encoded in the germline V gene, CDR1 is TSWWSYY while CDR2 is QGS. Notes on this clone: Which antigen it targets is not known. Per-base qualities were not stored, and no clone one base away is much larger.

In Kampala, Uganda, pregnant women receiving prenatal care were recruited and their infants were enrolled, and documentation of maternal HIV status was required. Home visits to families took place weekly, and collection of infant clinical information, oral swabs and peripheral blood began at 6 weeks of age and was repeated every 4 months after that. After blood was collected in heparin tubes, PBMC were isolated using Ficoll-Paque density gradient centrifugation and then cryopreserved. The receptor library was made with RT-PCR. PBMC RNA was reverse transcribed with SuperScript II using gamma-chain- and delta-chain-specific primers to generate TCR cDNA. cDNA was purified with AMPure XP beads, amplified, and indexed with Illumina adapters using the Nextera XT Index Kit. An Illumina MiSeq with a V2 300-cycle kit was used to sequence the gammadelta TCR libraries. Per the authors' processing: Using MiXCR v2.1.12, CDR3 sequences were assembled, and reads were mapped onto D, J and V genes obtained from GenBank. VDJtools v1.2.1 was used to analyze the repertoires of the CDR3 clonotypes. TCRdb processed the public reads again with the CATT caller, after which rows with matching DNA were combined. TCRdb, rather than the study authors, made the V and J calls. The sample table shows some 3,400 delta-chain clones, and approximately 29% are seen once. 8% of the sample goes to the ten largest clones.

The source material was peripheral blood, sampled at time point 3 of longitudinal follow-up. The rearranged chain carries TRDV1 and TRDJ1; 8 middle bases align to TRDD3. This sequence was found in a human donor who was a Ugandan infant, either HIV-exposed or HIV-unexposed (not recorded which). CDR3 region: CALGEHGKSGGLFDKLIF. The DNA reads as follows: TGTGCTCTTGGGGAACATGGGAAGAGTGGGGGATTGTTCGATAAACTCATCTTT.